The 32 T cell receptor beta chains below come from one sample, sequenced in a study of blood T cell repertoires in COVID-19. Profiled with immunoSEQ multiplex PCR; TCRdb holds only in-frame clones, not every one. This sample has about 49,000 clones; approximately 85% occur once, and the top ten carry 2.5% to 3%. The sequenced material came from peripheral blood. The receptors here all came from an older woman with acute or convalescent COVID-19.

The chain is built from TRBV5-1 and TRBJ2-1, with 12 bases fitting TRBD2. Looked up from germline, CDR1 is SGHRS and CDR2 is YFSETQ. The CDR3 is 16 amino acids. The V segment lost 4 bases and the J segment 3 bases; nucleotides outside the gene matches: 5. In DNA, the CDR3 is TGCGCCAGCAGCCTACGGACTAGCGGGGTCTACAATGAGCAGTTCTTC. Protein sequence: CASSLRTSGVYNEQFF.

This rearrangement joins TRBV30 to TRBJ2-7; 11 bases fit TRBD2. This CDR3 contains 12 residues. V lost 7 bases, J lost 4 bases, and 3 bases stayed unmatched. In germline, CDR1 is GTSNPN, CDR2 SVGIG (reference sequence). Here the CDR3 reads CAFTSGSYEQYF. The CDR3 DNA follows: TGTGCCTTCACTAGCGGGAGTTACGAGCAGTACTTC.

The CDR3 region is CASSLIQKWYSNYGYTF. The CDR3 nucleotides are TGTGCCAGCAGCTTAATACAGAAATGGTATAGTAACTATGGCTACACCTTC. This chain connects TRBV11-3 to TRBJ1-2; no firm D call. CDR3 length: 17 residues. V dropped 2 bases and J dropped 1 base, with 17 bases sitting between them. Germline V gives CDR1 SGHNT, CDR2 YENEEA.

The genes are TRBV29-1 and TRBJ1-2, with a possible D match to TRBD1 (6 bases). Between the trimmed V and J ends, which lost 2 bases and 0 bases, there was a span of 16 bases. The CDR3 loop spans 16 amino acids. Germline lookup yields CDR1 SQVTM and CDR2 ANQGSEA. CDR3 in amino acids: CSVERGRDKPNYGYTF. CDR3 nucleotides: TGCAGCGTTGAAAGAGGTCGGGACAAGCCTAACTATGGCTACACCTTC.

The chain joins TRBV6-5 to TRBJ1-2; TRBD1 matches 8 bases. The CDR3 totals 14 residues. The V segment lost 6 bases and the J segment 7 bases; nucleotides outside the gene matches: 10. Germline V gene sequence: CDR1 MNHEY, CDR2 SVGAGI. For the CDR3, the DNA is TGTGCCAGCAGGGCAGGGGGCGCGGGTGGTGGCTACACCTTC. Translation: CASRAGGAGGGYTF.

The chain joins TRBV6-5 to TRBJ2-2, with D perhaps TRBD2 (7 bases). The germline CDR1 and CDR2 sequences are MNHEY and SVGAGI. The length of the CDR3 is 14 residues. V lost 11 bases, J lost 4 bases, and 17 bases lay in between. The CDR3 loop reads CAVPGGGLTGELFF. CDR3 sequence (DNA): TGTGCCGTACCTGGGGGGGGGCTCACCGGGGAGCTGTTTTTT.

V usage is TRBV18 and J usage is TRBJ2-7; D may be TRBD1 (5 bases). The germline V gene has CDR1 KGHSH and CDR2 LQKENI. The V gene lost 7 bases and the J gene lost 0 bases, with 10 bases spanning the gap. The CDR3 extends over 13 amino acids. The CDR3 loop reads CASFRVSSYEQYF. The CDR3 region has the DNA TGTGCCAGCTTCAGGGTTAGCTCCTACGAGCAGTACTTC.

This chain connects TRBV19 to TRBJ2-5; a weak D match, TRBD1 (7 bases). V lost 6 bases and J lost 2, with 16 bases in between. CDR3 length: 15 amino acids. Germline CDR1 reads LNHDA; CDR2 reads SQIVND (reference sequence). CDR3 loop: CASSLTQGRQETQYF. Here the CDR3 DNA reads TGTGCCAGTAGCCTAACACAGGGGAGGCAAGAGACCCAGTACTTC.

CDR3 in amino acids: CASSLVALARGANTQYF. CDR3 bases: TGTGCCAGCAGCTTAGTAGCACTAGCGAGAGGAGCCAATACGCAGTATTTT. The chain joins TRBV11-2 to TRBJ2-3, with 7 bases matching TRBD2. The CDR3 is made up of 17 amino acids. Germline assignment: CDR1 SGHAT and CDR2 FQNNGV. Trimming took 1 base from V and 7 from J; bases not matched to a gene: 14.

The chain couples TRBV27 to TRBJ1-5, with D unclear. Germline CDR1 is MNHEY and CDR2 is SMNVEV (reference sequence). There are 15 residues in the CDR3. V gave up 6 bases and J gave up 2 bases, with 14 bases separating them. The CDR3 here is CASRPGGIGNQPQHF. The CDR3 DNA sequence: TGTGCCAGCAGGCCAGGAGGGATAGGCAATCAGCCCCAGCATTTT.

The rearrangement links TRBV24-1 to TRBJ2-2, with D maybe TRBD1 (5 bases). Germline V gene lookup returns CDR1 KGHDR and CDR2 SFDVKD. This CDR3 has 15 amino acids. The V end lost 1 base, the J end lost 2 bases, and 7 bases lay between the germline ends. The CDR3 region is CATSDFQGNTGELFF. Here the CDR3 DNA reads TGTGCCACCAGTGATTTTCAGGGAAACACCGGGGAGCTGTTTTTT.

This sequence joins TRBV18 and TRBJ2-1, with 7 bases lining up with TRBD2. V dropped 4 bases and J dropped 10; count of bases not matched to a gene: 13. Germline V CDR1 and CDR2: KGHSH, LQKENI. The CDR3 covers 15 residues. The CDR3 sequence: CASSRSGGSSQEQFF. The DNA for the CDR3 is TGTGCCAGCTCACGCTCCGGCGGGAGTTCACAGGAGCAGTTCTTC.

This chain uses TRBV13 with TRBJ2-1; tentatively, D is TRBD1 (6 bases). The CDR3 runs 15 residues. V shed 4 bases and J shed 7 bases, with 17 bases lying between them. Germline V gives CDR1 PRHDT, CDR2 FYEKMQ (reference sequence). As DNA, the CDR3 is TGTGCCAGCAGCTCCACCGGGACAATGGGTAATGAGCAGTTCTTC. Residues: CASSSTGTMGNEQFF. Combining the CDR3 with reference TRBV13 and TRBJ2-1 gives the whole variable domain AAGVIQSPRHLIKEKRETATLKCYPIPRHDTVYWYQQGPGQDPQFLISFYEKMQSDKGSIPDRFSAQQFSDYHSELNMSSLELGDSALYFCASSSTGTMGNEQFFGPGTRLTVL.

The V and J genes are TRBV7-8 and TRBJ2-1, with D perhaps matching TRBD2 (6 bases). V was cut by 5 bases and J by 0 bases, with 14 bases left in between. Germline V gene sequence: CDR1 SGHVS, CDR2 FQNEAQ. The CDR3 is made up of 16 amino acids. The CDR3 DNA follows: TGTGCCAGCAGCATTAGCGGCTCGAGCTCCTACAATGAGCAGTTCTTC. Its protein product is CASSISGSSSYNEQFF.

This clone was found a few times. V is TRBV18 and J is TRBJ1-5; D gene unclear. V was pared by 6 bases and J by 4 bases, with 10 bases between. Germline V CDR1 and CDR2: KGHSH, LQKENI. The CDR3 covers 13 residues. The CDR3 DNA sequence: TGTGCCAGCTCCCTCGGGTTGAATCAGCCCCAGCATTTT. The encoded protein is CASSLGLNQPQHF.

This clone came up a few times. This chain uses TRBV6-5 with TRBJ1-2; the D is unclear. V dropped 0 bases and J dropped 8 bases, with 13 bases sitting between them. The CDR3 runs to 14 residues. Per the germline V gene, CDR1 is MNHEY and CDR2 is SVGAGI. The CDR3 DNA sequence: TGTGCCAGCAGTTACTCCCGGGTTTTCGGGGGCTACACCTTC. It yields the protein CASSYSRVFGGYTF.

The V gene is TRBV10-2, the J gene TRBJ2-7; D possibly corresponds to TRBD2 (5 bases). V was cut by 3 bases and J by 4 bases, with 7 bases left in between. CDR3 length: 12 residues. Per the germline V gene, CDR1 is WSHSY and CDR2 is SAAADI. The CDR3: CASSDGGYEQYF. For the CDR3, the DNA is TGCGCCAGCAGTGATGGAGGTTACGAGCAGTACTTC.

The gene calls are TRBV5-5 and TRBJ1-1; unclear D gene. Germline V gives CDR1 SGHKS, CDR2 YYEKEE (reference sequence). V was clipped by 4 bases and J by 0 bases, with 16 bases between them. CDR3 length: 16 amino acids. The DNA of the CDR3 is TGTGCCAGCAGCAACGTCCGCACCCACATGAACACTGAAGCTTTCTTT. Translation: CASSNVRTHMNTEAFF.

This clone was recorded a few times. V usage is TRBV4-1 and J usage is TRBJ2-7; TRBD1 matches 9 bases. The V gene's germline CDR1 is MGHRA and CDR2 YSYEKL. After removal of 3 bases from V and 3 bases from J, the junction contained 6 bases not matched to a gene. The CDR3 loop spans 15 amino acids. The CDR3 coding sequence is TGCGCCAGCAGCCACCAAACGACAGGGGGCTACGAGCAGTACTTC. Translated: CASSHQTTGGYEQYF.

CDR3 in amino acids: CASSLRRNTEAFF. The DNA for the CDR3 is TGTGCCAGCAGTCTCCGTAGGAACACTGAAGCTTTCTTT. This chain joins TRBV27 and TRBJ1-1; D uncertain. Germline lookup yields CDR1 MNHEY and CDR2 SMNVEV (reference sequence). Deletions cut 5 bases from V and 1 base from J, with 8 bases between. The CDR3 has 13 residues.

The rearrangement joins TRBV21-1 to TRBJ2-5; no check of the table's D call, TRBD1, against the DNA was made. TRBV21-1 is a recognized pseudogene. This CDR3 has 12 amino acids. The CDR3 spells CASSKGLGQGYF. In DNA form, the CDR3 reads TGTGCCAGCAGCAAGGGTTTGGGACAGGGGTACTTC.

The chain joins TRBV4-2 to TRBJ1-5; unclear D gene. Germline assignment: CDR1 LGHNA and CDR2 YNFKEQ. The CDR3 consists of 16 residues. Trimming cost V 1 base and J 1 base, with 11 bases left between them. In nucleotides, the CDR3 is TGTGCCAGCAGCCAAGGCGGCAGCATGAGCAATCAGCCCCAGCATTTT. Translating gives CASSQGGSMSNQPQHF.

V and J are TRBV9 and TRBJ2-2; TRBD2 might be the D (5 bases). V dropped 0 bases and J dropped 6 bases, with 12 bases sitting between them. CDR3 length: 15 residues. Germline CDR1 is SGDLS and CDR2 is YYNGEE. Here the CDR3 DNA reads TGTGCCAGCAGCGTAGTAGCGTTGGGCGCCGGGGAGCTGTTTTTT. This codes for CASSVVALGAGELFF.

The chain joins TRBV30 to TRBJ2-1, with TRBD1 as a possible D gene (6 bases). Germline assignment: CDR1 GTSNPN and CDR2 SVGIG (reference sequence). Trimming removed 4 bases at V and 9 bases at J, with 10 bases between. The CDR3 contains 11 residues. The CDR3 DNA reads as TGTGCCTGGAAGGACAGTGGTGAGCAGTTCTTC. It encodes CAWKDSGEQFF. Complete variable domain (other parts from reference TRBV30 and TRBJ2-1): SQTIHQWPATLVQPVGSPLSLECTVEGTSNPNLYWYRQAAGRGLQLLFYSVGIGQISSEVPQNLSASRPQDRQFILSSKKLLLSDSGFYLCAWKDSGEQFFGPGTRLTVL.

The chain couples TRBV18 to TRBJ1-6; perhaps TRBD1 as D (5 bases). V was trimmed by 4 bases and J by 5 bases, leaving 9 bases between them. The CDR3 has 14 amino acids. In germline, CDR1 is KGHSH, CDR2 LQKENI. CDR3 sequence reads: CASSLGGDNSPLHF. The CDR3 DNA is TGTGCCAGCTCACTCGGGGGAGATAATTCACCCCTCCACTTT.

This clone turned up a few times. The CDR3 sequence is CASSDFNRAGGHVYNEQFF. Here the CDR3 DNA reads TGTGCCAGCAGTGACTTTAATCGGGCGGGAGGGCACGTCTACAATGAGCAGTTCTTC. This chain links TRBV6-4 with TRBJ2-1, with 9 bases that match TRBD2. Germline CDR1 MRHNA, CDR2 SNTAGT. The CDR3 extends over 19 amino acids. V was pared by 1 base and J by 3 bases, with 13 bases of the junction left unmatched.

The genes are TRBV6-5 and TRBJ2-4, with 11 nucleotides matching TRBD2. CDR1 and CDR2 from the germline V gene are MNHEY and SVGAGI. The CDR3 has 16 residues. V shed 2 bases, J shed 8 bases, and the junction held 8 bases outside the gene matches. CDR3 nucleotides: TGTGCCAGCAGTTACCGCACTAGCGGGAGTCGAGACATTCAGTACTTC. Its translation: CASSYRTSGSRDIQYF.

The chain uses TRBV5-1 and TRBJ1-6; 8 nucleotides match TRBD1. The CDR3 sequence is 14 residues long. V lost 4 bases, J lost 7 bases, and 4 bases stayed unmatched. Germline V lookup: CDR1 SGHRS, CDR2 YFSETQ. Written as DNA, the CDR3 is TGCGCCAGCAGCCCAGGGACAGGAAATTCACCCCTCCACTTT. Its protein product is CASSPGTGNSPLHF.

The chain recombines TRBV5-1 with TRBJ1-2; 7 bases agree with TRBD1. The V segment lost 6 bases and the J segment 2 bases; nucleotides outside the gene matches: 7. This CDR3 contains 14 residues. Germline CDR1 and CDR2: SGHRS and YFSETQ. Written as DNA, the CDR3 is TGCGCCAGCACTATTGGGGACAGAAACTATGGCTACACCTTC. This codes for CASTIGDRNYGYTF.

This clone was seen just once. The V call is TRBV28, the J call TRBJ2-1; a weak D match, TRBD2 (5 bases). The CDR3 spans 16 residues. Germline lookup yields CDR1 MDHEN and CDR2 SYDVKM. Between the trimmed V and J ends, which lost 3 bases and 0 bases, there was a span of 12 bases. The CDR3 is CASSFARGRSYNEQFF. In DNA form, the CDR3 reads TGTGCCAGCAGTTTCGCCCGAGGGCGCTCCTACAATGAGCAGTTCTTC.

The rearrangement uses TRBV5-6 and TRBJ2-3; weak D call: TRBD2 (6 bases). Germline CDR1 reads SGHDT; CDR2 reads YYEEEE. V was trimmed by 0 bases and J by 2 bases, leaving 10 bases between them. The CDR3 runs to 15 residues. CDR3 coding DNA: TGTGCCAGCAGCTTGGTTGGCGGGGTCACAGATACGCAGTATTTT. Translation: CASSLVGGVTDTQYF.

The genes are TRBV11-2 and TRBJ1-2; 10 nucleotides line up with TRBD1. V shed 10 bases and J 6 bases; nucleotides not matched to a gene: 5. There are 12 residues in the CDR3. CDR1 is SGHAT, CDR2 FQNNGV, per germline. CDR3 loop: CAIPGTGDGYTF. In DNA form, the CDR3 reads TGTGCCATCCCCGGGACAGGGGATGGCTACACCTTC. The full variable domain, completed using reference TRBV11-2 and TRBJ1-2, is EAGVAQSPRYKIIEKRQSVAFWCNPISGHATLYWYQQILGQGPKLLIQFQNNGVVDDSQLPKDRFSAERLKGVDSTLKIQPAKLEDSAVYLCAIPGTGDGYTFGSGTRLTVV.